Following are 8 T cell receptor beta chains from one sample sequenced in a study of cytomegalovirus exposure and HLA in healthy donors. Some clones are missing from TCRdb's copy, which holds only in-frame ones; the method was immunoSEQ multiplex PCR. The profile shows 140,000 to 150,000 clones, 91% of them singletons. The material sequenced was PBMCs. The receptors derive from a man between 18 and 29 years old in good health and CMV-seronegative.

The chain is built from TRBV9 and TRBJ2-2; 8 bases are shared with TRBD2. CDR1 is SGDLS and CDR2 is YYNGEE in the germline V gene. This CDR3 has 16 residues. V trimming: 2 bases; J trimming: 0 bases; junction bases outside the gene matches: 3. CDR3 in amino acids: CASSVGGGPNTGELFF. In DNA form, the CDR3 reads TGTGCCAGCAGCGTTGGCGGGGGGCCGAACACCGGGGAGCTGTTTTTT. The full variable domain, rest sourced from reference TRBV9 and TRBJ2-2, is DSGVTQTPKHLITATGQRVTLRCSPRSGDLSVYWYQQSLDQGLQFLIQYYNGEERAKGNILERFSAQQFPDLHSELNLSSLELGDSALYFCASSVGGGPNTGELFFGEGSRLTVL.

The chain carries TRBV15 and TRBJ2-7; no clear D. The CDR3 contains 14 residues. Germline CDR1 is LNHNV and CDR2 is YYDKDF (reference sequence). Trimming left V 0 bases short and J 1 base short, with 7 bases between. The chain's CDR3 is CATSRDIGSYEQYF. Here the CDR3 DNA reads TGTGCCACCAGCAGAGATATCGGGTCCTACGAGCAGTACTTC.

The V gene is TRBV7-9, the J gene TRBJ2-7, with TRBD2 identical over 7 bases. J lost 5 bases, V lost 6 bases, and 4 bases had no gene match. The CDR3 loop spans 12 amino acids. Germline CDR1 SEHNR, CDR2 FQNEAQ (reference sequence). The CDR3 DNA reads TGTGCCAGCAGGGAGGGGAGGGACGAGCAGTACTTC. The encoded protein is CASREGRDEQYF.

This chain connects TRBV6-1 to TRBJ1-1; no firm D call. The germline CDR1 and CDR2 sequences are MNHNS and SASEGT. CDR3 length: 13 residues. V shed 8 bases and J shed 4 bases, with 14 bases lying between them. The CDR3 is CASVEVRGTEAFF. CDR3 sequence (DNA): TGTGCCAGCGTAGAGGTGCGCGGCACTGAAGCTTTCTTT.

The chain employs TRBV18 and TRBJ2-3; 12 bases map to TRBD2. The CDR3 is 17 residues long. Germline values: CDR1 KGHSH, CDR2 LQKENI. The junction had 5 bases not matched to a gene; V was cut back by 4 bases and J by 0 bases. CDR3 sequence reads: CASSLSGTSGSTDTQYF. CDR3 nucleotides: TGTGCCAGCTCACTCTCCGGGACTAGCGGGAGCACAGATACGCAGTATTTT.

V is TRBV11-2 and J is TRBJ1-1, with 8 bases lining up with TRBD1. The CDR3 length is 13 residues. V lost 8 bases and J lost 3; bases outside the gene matches: 5. Germline V gene lookup returns CDR1 SGHAT and CDR2 FQNNGV. CDR3 protein: CASLTGVDTEAFF. CDR3 DNA sequence: TGTGCCAGCCTGACAGGGGTGGACACTGAAGCTTTCTTT.

The rearrangement joins TRBV6-5 to TRBJ1-5; 7 bases are shared with TRBD1. Germline CDR1 reads MNHEY; CDR2 reads SVGAGI. After removal of 5 bases from V and 6 bases from J, the junction contained 7 bases not matched to a gene. This CDR3 comprises 14 residues. Here the CDR3 reads CASSDGTVPQPQHF. The CDR3 DNA reads TGTGCCAGCAGTGACGGGACAGTTCCTCAGCCCCAGCATTTT.

This chain uses TRBV30 with TRBJ1-3; 8 positions match TRBD1. The CDR3 runs 15 residues. With 4 bases clipped from V and 3 bases from J, the junction kept 8 bases outside the gene matches. Germline assignment: CDR1 GTSNPN and CDR2 SVGIG (reference sequence). The CDR3 DNA sequence: TGTGCCTGGACCTCGACAGGGGAGGGTGGAAACACCATATATTTT. Translating it yields CAWTSTGEGGNTIYF.